Below, 26 T cell receptor beta chains from the same sample are listed, as sequenced in a study of CD8 T cells in ankylosing spondylitis (dated by TCRdb to the late 2010s). Libraries were made using 5' RACE. Sequencing was carried out with an Illumina HiSeq 2500. The public reads were run again by TCRdb, first through fastp at Q25 and then through MiXCR, and only productive beta chains were kept. Identical CDR3 protein sequences are pooled into one entry, listed with their most common genes and DNA. The sample contains 150,000 to 200,000 distinct CDR3 sequences, 15% to 20% of them found a single time. About 7.8% of the sample is held by the ten biggest clonotypes. The specimen sequenced was blood, either unsorted or a sorted T cell fraction (not recorded which). The source is a male donor with ankylosing spondylitis or in good health (not recorded which).

This clonotype was counted only a few times. The V gene is TRBV11-2, the J gene TRBJ2-3; D not resolved. Germline CDR1 is SGHAT and CDR2 is FQNNGV. V was cut by 11 bases and J by 2 bases, with 17 bases left in between. The CDR3 has 14 residues. The DNA of the CDR3 is TGTGCCGACCGGCTCAGCACGAACACAGATACGCAGTATTTT. As protein: CADRLSTNTDTQYF.

The chain uses TRBV28 and TRBJ2-2, with D tentatively TRBD1 (7 bases). The CDR3 runs 18 residues. V lost 1 base to trimming and J lost 2 bases, with 17 bases between them. CDR1 and CDR2 from the germline V gene are MDHEN and SYDVKM. CDR3 nucleotides: TGTGCCAGCAGTTTATTAGGCAGGGGGGCACACAACACCGGGGAGCTGTTTTTT. Encoded protein: CASSLLGRGAHNTGELFF. Looking up the rest from reference TRBV28 and TRBJ2-2 gives the full variable domain: DVKVTQSSRYLVKRTGEKVFLECVQDMDHENMFWYRQDPGLGLRLIYFSYDVKMKEKGDIPEGYSVSREKKERFSLILESASTNQTSMYLCASSLLGRGAHNTGELFFGEGSRLTVL.

The rearrangement joins TRBV27 to TRBJ1-2; tentative D call: TRBD1 (5 bases). Trimming removed 5 bases from V and 2 bases from J, with 9 bases in between. CDR1 and CDR2 (germline): MNHEY, SMNVEV (reference sequence). This CDR3 is built from 13 residues. This chain's CDR3 is CASSTGANYGYTF. DNA of the CDR3: TGTGCCAGCAGTACAGGAGCGAACTATGGCTACACCTTC.

V and J are TRBV12-3 or TRBV12-4 and TRBJ1-1; D might be TRBD1 (6 bases). This CDR3 contains 12 residues. Trimming pared 2 bases from V and 10 bases from J, leaving 11 bases between. CDR3 in DNA: TGTGCCAGCAGTTTACCGGGGGCGCGAGCTTTCTTT. Translating it yields CASSLPGARAFF.

This chain links TRBV5-5 with TRBJ1-1; no definite D call. The V gene lost 1 base and the J gene lost 0 bases, with 7 bases spanning the gap. The CDR3 length is 14 residues. CDR1 and CDR2 from the germline V gene are SGHKS and YYEKEE (reference sequence). The CDR3 sequence is CASSLLPMNTEAFF. The CDR3 DNA reads TGTGCCAGCAGCTTGCTGCCCATGAACACTGAAGCTTTCTTT.

At least ten counts were recorded for this clonotype. V is TRBV5-6 and J is TRBJ2-7; a weak D match, TRBD1 (7 bases). CDR3 length: 14 residues. Germline CDR1 is SGHDT and CDR2 is YYEEEE. Trimming cost V 4 bases and J 6 bases, with 17 bases left between them. CDR3 nucleotides: TGTGCCAGCAGCGGACGACAGGGAGGCGCCGAGCAGTACTTC. Translating gives CASSGRQGGAEQYF.

This clonotype was picked up many times. The CDR3 sequence is CASSLGQSGANVLTF. As DNA, the CDR3 is TGCGCCAGCAGCTTAGGACAGTCTGGGGCCAACGTCCTGACTTTC. J is TRBJ2-6 and V is TRBV5-1; TRBD1 might be the D (6 bases). V lost 2 bases, J lost 1 base, and 7 bases lay in between. Germline V gene sequence: CDR1 SGHRS, CDR2 YFSETQ. The CDR3 is 15 amino acids.

At least ten counts were recorded for this clonotype. The rearrangement joins TRBV28 to TRBJ2-1; the match to TRBD2 covers 11 bases. Per germline, CDR1 MDHEN and CDR2 SYDVKM. J lost 6 bases, V lost 4 bases, and 8 bases had no gene match. The CDR3 has 16 amino acids. This CDR3 is CASSSQTSGAVNEQFF. The DNA for the CDR3 is TGTGCCAGCAGTTCCCAGACTAGCGGGGCGGTCAATGAGCAGTTCTTC.

About this clonotype: One base away lies a much larger clone, so this may be a sequencing read error. The gene calls are TRBV2 and TRBJ2-3, with 12 positions matching TRBD2. The CDR3 is 18 amino acids. Looked up from germline, CDR1 is SNHLY and CDR2 is FYNNEI. V lost 8 bases and J lost 0; bases outside the gene matches: 12. DNA of the CDR3: TGTGCCAGCTGTCGGGGGACTAGCGGGTCCGTTAGCACAGATACGCAGTATTTT. This encodes CASCRGTSGSVSTDTQYF.

This chain links TRBV29-1 with TRBJ2-5; D gene unclear. CDR1 and CDR2 (germline): SQVTM, ANQGSEA. This CDR3 spans 13 amino acids. Trimming left V 0 bases short and J 5 bases short, with 10 bases between. The chain's CDR3 is CSVEDRRTETQYF. DNA for the CDR3: TGCAGCGTTGAAGATCGAAGGACGGAGACCCAGTACTTC.

This clonotype has a count of ten or more. The chain has TRBV5-1 and TRBJ2-1; D possibly uses TRBD1 or TRBD2 (5 bases each). Germline V gene data show CDR1 as SGHRS and CDR2 as YFSETQ. The CDR3 spans 17 residues. Between the trimmed V and J ends, which lost 5 bases and 1 base, there was a span of 19 bases. CDR3 nucleotides: TGCGCCAGCAGTGCAGGGTCCGGTAGGAGGTCCTACAATGAGCAGTTCTTC. This gives the protein CASSAGSGRRSYNEQFF.

For the CDR3, the DNA is TGCAGTGCTAAATACGGGGGCGGCTACACCTTC. Amino acids: CSAKYGGGYTF. This rearrangement joins TRBV20-1 to TRBJ1-2; D is perhaps TRBD1 (6 bases). CDR1 and CDR2 (germline): DFQATT, SNEGSKA (reference sequence). V lost 4 bases, J lost 8 bases, and 11 bases lay in between. The CDR3 has 11 residues.

The chain carries TRBV2 and TRBJ2-7; TRBD1 might be the D (5 bases). V dropped 1 base and J dropped 3 bases, with 10 bases sitting between them. CDR1 is SNHLY and CDR2 is FYNNEI in the germline V gene. This CDR3 region has 14 residues. The CDR3 DNA is TGTGCCAGCAGTGAAGGACAGCTCGTCTACGAGCAGTACTTC. Protein: CASSEGQLVYEQYF.

This clonotype turned up a few times. V gene TRBV3-1 combines with J gene TRBJ1-5; D is unclear. Trimming removed 0 bases from V and 6 bases from J, with 12 bases in between. The CDR3 extends over 15 amino acids. The germline CDR1 and CDR2 sequences are LGHDT and YNNKEL (reference sequence). The CDR3 loop reads CASSQDWAGGQPQHF. CDR3 nucleotides: TGTGCCAGCAGCCAAGATTGGGCAGGAGGTCAGCCCCAGCATTTT.

This chain uses TRBV27 with TRBJ2-1, with 13 bases lining up with TRBD2. This CDR3 is 17 amino acids long. Germline assignment: CDR1 MNHEY and CDR2 SMNVEV (reference sequence). Unmatched junction bases numbered 8, after V lost 2 bases and J lost 7 bases. This CDR3 is CASSLVTSGRAGNEQFF. The CDR3 coding sequence is TGTGCCAGCAGTTTAGTAACTAGCGGGAGGGCCGGAAATGAGCAGTTCTTC.

This clonotype has ten or more counts. The chain is built from TRBV12-3 or TRBV12-4 and TRBJ1-5; D gene uncertain. V dropped 7 bases and J dropped 5 bases, with 18 bases sitting between them. The CDR3 covers 15 residues. CDR3 nucleotide sequence: TGTGCCAGCATGCTGTCTGGTGGGAGGGATCAGCCCCAGCATTTT. Its translation: CASMLSGGRDQPQHF.

The chain couples TRBV3-1 to TRBJ2-1; 8 nucleotides match TRBD1. This CDR3 region has 18 residues. V lost 3 bases and J lost 5; bases outside the gene matches: 15. Germline loops: CDR1 LGHDT, CDR2 YNNKEL (reference sequence). CDR3 coding DNA: TGTGCCAGCAGCCACCCTATAGCAGGGGGCGCAGTCCACAATGAGCAGTTCTTC. Translation gives CASSHPIAGGAVHNEQFF.

This clonotype showed up many times. V gene TRBV28 combines with J gene TRBJ1-2; TRBD1 aligns across 8 bases. The CDR3 totals 14 residues. CDR1 and CDR2 (germline): MDHEN, SYDVKM. V dropped 6 bases and J dropped 8; count of bases not matched to a gene: 11. In DNA, the CDR3 is TGTGCCAGCAGACCTGGACAGGGTCGAATCGGCTACACCTTC. Protein: CASRPGQGRIGYTF.

There are many counts of this clonotype. The V and J genes are TRBV3-1 and TRBJ2-3, with TRBD2 identical over 9 bases. After removal of 1 base from V and 3 bases from J, the junction contained 11 bases not matched to a gene. Looked up from germline, CDR1 is LGHDT and CDR2 is YNNKEL (reference sequence). CDR3 length: 18 residues. This CDR3 is CASSQGTDLLAGTDTQYF. CDR3 bases: TGTGCCAGCAGCCAAGGGACGGACCTTCTAGCGGGGACAGATACGCAGTATTTT.

Details on this clonotype: Being one base from a much bigger clone, this may be a read error. This chain joins TRBV4-1 and TRBJ2-7, with a possible D match to TRBD1 (5 bases). The V gene's germline CDR1 is MGHRA and CDR2 YSYEKL. This CDR3 comprises 13 residues. The CDR3 spells CTSSRLQAYEQYF. CDR3 DNA: TGCACCAGCAGCCGCCTACAGGCCTACGAGCAGTACTTC.

Ten or more counts support this clonotype. This chain joins TRBV9 and TRBJ1-5, with D possibly TRBD1 on 5 matching bases. V was pared by 4 bases and J by 7 bases, with 12 bases between. CDR3 length: 13 amino acids. Germline V gene sequence: CDR1 SGDLS, CDR2 YYNGEE. This chain's CDR3 is CASSPRGDQPQHF. The CDR3 DNA sequence: TGTGCCAGCAGCCCGCGGGGGGACCAGCCCCAGCATTTT.

This clonotype was recorded many times. This chain joins TRBV25-1 and TRBJ1-4; 7 nucleotides align to TRBD1. Trimming at V came to 6 bases and at J to 5 bases, leaving 3 bases not matched to a gene. The CDR3 sequence is 13 residues long. The V gene's germline CDR1 is MGHDK and CDR2 SYGVNS. Written as DNA, the CDR3 is TGTGCCAGCAGAGACAGGGAGAATGAAAAACTGTTTTTT. Encoded protein: CASRDRENEKLFF.

This clonotype was counted between two and nine times. The chain links TRBV6-5 to TRBJ1-1; no reliable D call. The germline CDR1 and CDR2 sequences are MNHEY and SVGAGI. The V end lost 4 bases, the J end lost 4 bases, and 10 bases lay between the germline ends. The CDR3 length is 13 residues. CDR3 protein: CASSSELATEAFF. In nucleotides, the CDR3 is TGTGCCAGCAGTTCAGAGTTGGCCACTGAAGCTTTCTTT.

J is TRBJ1-5 and V is TRBV10-3; TRBD1 might be the D (5 bases). Germline CDR1 reads ENHRY; CDR2 reads SYGVKD. Trimming removed 6 bases from V and 7 bases from J, with 13 bases in between. This CDR3 region has 13 residues. In DNA form, the CDR3 reads TGTGCCATCAGGGCAGGGTGCAGGCAGCCCCAGCATTTT. Protein sequence: CAIRAGCRQPQHF.

This chain connects TRBV5-1 to TRBJ2-2; 11 positions agree with TRBD1. From germline, CDR1 is SGHRS and CDR2 YFSETQ. The CDR3 runs to 16 residues. The trim removed 3 bases at V and 5 bases at J, leaving 6 bases unmatched. The DNA for the CDR3 is TGCGCCAGCAGCTCGGACAGGGGGCACCGAACCGGGGAGCTGTTTTTT. Protein sequence: CASSSDRGHRTGELFF.

This clonotype appeared a few times. The chain carries TRBV29-1 and TRBJ2-2; the D call may be TRBD1 or TRBD2 (5 bases each). This CDR3 region has 13 residues. Germline-derived CDR1 and CDR2 are SQVTM and ANQGSEA. Trimming removed 5 bases at V and 0 bases at J, with 7 bases between. The CDR3 loop is CSVQGANTGELFF. The CDR3, as DNA: TGCAGCGTTCAGGGAGCGAACACCGGGGAGCTGTTTTTT.